This T cell receptor (beta chain) came from a study of T cells in Graves' hyperthyroidism and ophthalmopathy. General study points: The model identified upcoming ophthalmopathy a median about 6.5 months ahead of onset.

This clonotype was observed at least ten times. Its antigen is not identified. Germline V gives CDR1 SGHTA, CDR2 FQGNSA. The V and J ends lost 6 bases and 5 bases respectively, with 11 bases between them. This CDR3 has 13 amino acids. Across 18 months, stable Graves' hyperthyroidism was marked by no progression to ophthalmopathy. TCR beta CDR3 regions were amplified from RNA. The HTBI primer set served for first-round RT-PCR of the TCR CDR3. Via MiXCR, TCRdb re-called the multiplex PCR reads, giving one row per CDR3 protein. The table has about 560,000 distinct CDR3 sequences, 16% seen once. The V call is TRBV7-2, the J call TRBJ2-1, with D maybe TRBD1 (5 bases). The specimen was blood. This clonotype was sampled from a woman between 18 and 30 years old with Graves' hyperthyroidism. The CDR3 protein is CASRGVGHNEQFF. The CDR3 coding sequence is TGTGCCAGCAGAGGGGTCGGGCACAATGAGCAGTTCTTC.